The next 8 T cell receptor beta chains were all read from a single sample in a study of T cells in Graves' hyperthyroidism and ophthalmopathy. RNA transcripts provided the source from which TCR beta CDR3 regions were amplified. A first-round RT-PCR of the TCR CDR3 used the HTBI primer set. TCRdb analysed the multiplex PCR reads with MiXCR anew, one entry per CDR3 protein. The sample lists hundreds of thousands of distinct CDR3 sequences; about a third were seen once. The specimen sequenced was blood. Source of these receptors: a woman aged 40 to 50 with Graves' hyperthyroidism.

This clonotype was found many times. The V call is TRBV7-9, the J call TRBJ1-1, with D hard to call. V lost 5 bases and J 5 bases, leaving 9 bases between the germline ends. Germline assignment: CDR1 SEHNR and CDR2 FQNEAQ (reference sequence). The CDR3 is 12 residues long. The CDR3 nucleotides read TGTGCCAGCAGCCTTTCGGGGACTGAAGCTTTCTTT. This sequence encodes CASSLSGTEAFF.

This clonotype was found a few times. V and J are TRBV7-2 and TRBJ2-5; 11 positions agree with TRBD2. Germline CDR1 SGHTA, CDR2 FQGNSA. V gave up 6 bases and J gave up 5 bases; unmatched junction bases: 8. The CDR3 sequence is 15 residues long. The CDR3 spells CASSPLAGDGETQYF. CDR3 in DNA: TGTGCCAGCAGTCCACTAGCGGGAGACGGGGAGACCCAGTACTTC. The full variable domain, rest sourced from reference TRBV7-2 and TRBJ2-5, is GAGVSQSPSNKVTEKGKDVELRCDPISGHTALYWYRQSLGQGLEFLIYFQGNSAPDKSGLPSDRFSAERTGGSVSTLTIQRTQQEDSAVYLCASSPLAGDGETQYFGPGTRLLVL.

The sample holds many counts of this clonotype. V usage is TRBV10-1 and J usage is TRBJ2-7; TRBD1 is a possible D gene (6 bases). CDR3 length equals 12 residues. Trimming stripped 11 bases from V and 3 bases from J, with 14 bases between. The germline gives CDR1 WNHNN, CDR2 SYGVQD (reference sequence). The CDR3 DNA reads TGCGCCGACCGACAGGCTCACTACGAGCAGTACTTC. Its protein is CADRQAHYEQYF.

V gene TRBV6-1 combines with J gene TRBJ1-5; D not certain. The CDR3 totals 16 residues. V dropped 0 bases and J dropped 1 base, with 10 bases sitting between them. From germline, CDR1 is MNHNS and CDR2 SASEGT. The CDR3 sequence is CASSEAVVGSNQPQHF. Here the CDR3 DNA reads TGTGCCAGCAGTGAAGCGGTGGTGGGGAGCAATCAGCCCCAGCATTTT.

For this clonotype: A read error may be the cause here, since a much bigger clone is one base away. The rearrangement joins TRBV7-9 to TRBJ1-5; TRBD1 is a possible D gene (5 bases). This CDR3 comprises 18 residues. Trimming took 4 bases from V and 2 from J, leaving 21 bases between them. Germline V gene lookup returns CDR1 SEHNR and CDR2 FQNEAQ (reference sequence). The CDR3 sequence: CASSSACCGGGGNQPQHF. The CDR3 DNA is TGTGCCAGCAGCTCAGCCTGTTGCGGGGGAGGAGGCAATCAGCCCCAGCATTTT. The full variable domain, rest sourced from reference TRBV7-9 and TRBJ1-5, is DTGVSQNPRHKITKRGQNVTFRCDPISEHNRLYWYRQTLGQGPEFLTYFQNEAQLEKSRLLSDRFSAERPKGSFSTLEIQRTEQGDSAMYLCASSSACCGGGGNQPQHFGDGTRLSIL.

Ten or more counts support this clonotype. This rearrangement joins TRBV11-2 to TRBJ1-1; D not resolved. Looked up from germline, CDR1 is SGHAT and CDR2 is FQNNGV. CDR3 length equals 15 residues. V lost 4 bases and J lost 5, with 17 bases in between. CDR3 DNA: TGTGCCAGCAGCTATCCGGGCGACTCGGGGACTGAAGCTTTCTTT. Translating gives CASSYPGDSGTEAFF.

This clonotype was detected ten times or more. This chain links TRBV29-1 with TRBJ1-1; D gene uncertain. This CDR3 has 14 residues. Germline-derived CDR1 and CDR2 are SQVTM and ANQGSEA. Trimming stripped 5 bases from V and 0 bases from J, with 13 bases between. Here the CDR3 DNA reads TGCAGCGTTCAACAGATTACCCTGAACACTGAAGCTTTCTTT. This translates into CSVQQITLNTEAFF.

This clonotype turned up a few times. The chain links TRBV28 to TRBJ2-7; D is ambiguous. V lost 7 bases, J lost 4 bases, and 11 bases lay in between. There are 12 residues in the CDR3. Germline V gene sequence: CDR1 MDHEN, CDR2 SYDVKM. The CDR3 protein is CASTLQGYEQYF. The CDR3 bases are TGTGCCAGCACCCTCCAAGGGTACGAGCAGTACTTC.